This T cell receptor (beta chain) was obtained from a study of OX40 agonist ivuxolimab in advanced cancers. Turning to the study itself: Patients received the agonistic anti-OX40 (CD134) antibody ivuxolimab. Partial responses occurred in Three dose-escalation patients, one with hepatocellular carcinoma and two with cutaneous melanoma.

CDR3 length equals 13 residues. The V and J ends lost 3 bases and 10 bases respectively, with 15 bases between them. Per the germline V gene, CDR1 is SGHTA and CDR2 is FQGTGA. The protocol was immunoSEQ multiplex PCR, while the TCRdb copy is restricted to in-frame clones and leaves out a portion. Of around 100,000 clones listed, 86% are singletons. The specimen comprised CD4+ or CD8+ T cells sorted from blood, sampled in a trial of the OX40 agonist ivuxolimab. The rearrangement uses TRBV7-3 and TRBJ1-1; D perhaps matches TRBD1 (6 bases). This clonotype was sampled from an adult with an advanced solid tumor such as melanoma, head and neck, liver or kidney cancer. The DNA for the CDR3 is TGTGCCAGCAGCTTTTACCACTCAGGGGTAGCTTTCTTT. It specifies CASSFYHSGVAFF.